The 17 T cell receptor beta chains below were found in one sample sequenced in a study of response to subunit inactivated influenza vaccine. MiXCR, run by TCRdb on the RT-PCR reads, gives a single entry per CDR3 protein. The sample carries about 700,000 distinct CDR3 sequences, approximately 14% recorded once. This specimen consisted of PBMCs from blood, obtained less than 15 days before vaccination. Receptors were obtained from a man aged 45-65 years who received an inactivated influenza vaccine.

This clonotype was observed at least ten times. V usage is TRBV5-1 and J usage is TRBJ2-7; 8 bases are shared with TRBD1. This CDR3 has 13 residues. Germline CDR1 and CDR2: SGHRS and YFSETQ. With V trimmed by 3 bases and J by 4 bases, 3 bases remained unmatched. The CDR3 region is CASSSRQGYEQYF. As DNA, the CDR3 is TGCGCCAGCAGCTCCAGACAGGGGTACGAGCAGTACTTC.

This clonotype occurred a few times. The chain combines TRBV20-1 with TRBJ1-1; TRBD1 agrees at 7 bases. V lost 5 bases to trimming and J lost 6 bases; unmatched junction nucleotides: 12. The V gene's germline CDR1 is DFQATT and CDR2 SNEGSKA (reference sequence). The CDR3 is made up of 14 amino acids. CDR3 DNA sequence: TGCAGTGCTGGGATCGGACAGGAGTCGCCTGAAGCTTTCTTT. It is translated as CSAGIGQESPEAFF.

This clonotype was observed many times. The V call is TRBV12-3 or TRBV12-4, the J call TRBJ1-1; 7 positions agree with TRBD1. The CDR3 has 12 residues. V was clipped by 8 bases and J by 3 bases; unmatched bases: 3. Written as DNA, the CDR3 is TGTGCCAGCTCACAGGGGTACACTGAAGCTTTCTTT. This sequence encodes CASSQGYTEAFF.

This clonotype appeared a few times. The rearrangement links TRBV20-1 to TRBJ1-2, with D unresolved. This CDR3 region has 11 residues. Trimming shortened V by 6 bases and J by 3 bases, and 8 bases separated the two germline ends. Germline values: CDR1 DFQATT, CDR2 SNEGSKA (reference sequence). The chain's CDR3 is CSAPEYYGYTF. CDR3 bases: TGCAGTGCCCCGGAGTACTATGGCTACACCTTC.

This clonotype was counted many times. The J gene is TRBJ2-3, the V gene TRBV12-3 or TRBV12-4, with 8 bases matching TRBD2. V dropped 8 bases and J dropped 6; count of bases not matched to a gene: 13. This CDR3 has 15 residues. The CDR3 spells CASRRMASGLDTQYF. CDR3 in DNA: TGTGCCAGCCGTCGTATGGCTAGCGGGTTGGATACGCAGTATTTT.

In its sample, this clonotype was seen many times. This chain uses TRBV4-3 with TRBJ1-6; D is undetermined. From germline, CDR1 is LGHNA and CDR2 YSLEER. V was pared by 4 bases and J by 10 bases, with 11 bases between. This CDR3 contains 13 residues. CDR3 nucleotide sequence: TGCGCCAGCAGCCCCCACTTATGGTCACCCCTCCACTTT. Translated: CASSPHLWSPLHF.

The chain is built from TRBV15 and TRBJ2-3; D gene unclear. Germline CDR1 LNHNV, CDR2 YYDKDF (reference sequence). The CDR3 length is 14 residues. V lost 3 bases, J lost 5 bases, and 12 bases lay in between. CDR3 nucleotide sequence: TGTGCCACCAGCAGCCCCATTACCCAAGATACGCAGTATTTT. It is translated as CATSSPITQDTQYF. Filled out from reference TRBV15 and TRBJ2-3, the complete variable domain reads DAMVIQNPRYQVTQFGKPVTLSCSQTLNHNVMYWYQQKSSQAPKLLFHYYDKDFNNEADTPDNFQSRRPNTSFCFLDIRSPGLGDTAMYLCATSSPITQDTQYFGPGTRLTVL.

This clonotype was counted only a few times. The chain links TRBV2 to TRBJ1-5, with D maybe TRBD1 (5 bases). CDR1 and CDR2 from the germline V gene are SNHLY and FYNNEI. V was cut by 3 bases and J by 3 bases, with 12 bases left in between. This CDR3 contains 15 residues. In nucleotides, the CDR3 is TGTGCCAGCAGTGAGTACAGTGGGACCAATCAGCCCCAGCATTTT. Translated: CASSEYSGTNQPQHF.

The rearrangement links TRBV12-3 or TRBV12-4 to TRBJ1-5; 8 bases are a match to TRBD1. V trimming: 5 bases; J trimming: 4 bases; junction bases outside the gene matches: 4. There are 14 residues in the CDR3. The DNA of the CDR3 is TGTGCCAGCAGTCACACAGGGGGGAATCAGCCCCAGCATTTT. Its translation is CASSHTGGNQPQHF.

In its sample, this clonotype was seen a few times. The V and J genes are TRBV6-2 or TRBV6-3 and TRBJ2-1, with 9 positions matching TRBD1. Germline CDR1 MNHEY, CDR2 SVGEGT. There are 15 residues in the CDR3. J was trimmed by 3 bases and V by 6 bases; bases with no gene match: 6. CDR3 nucleotides: TGTGCCAGCAGACCATGGGACAGGGTCTACAATGAGCAGTTCTTC. This translates into CASRPWDRVYNEQFF.

This clonotype was seen many times. The rearrangement joins TRBV12-3 or TRBV12-4 to TRBJ1-1, with 7 bases lining up with TRBD1. Trimming removed 5 bases from V and 4 bases from J; junction bases left unmatched: 7. The CDR3 runs to 14 residues. The CDR3 loop is CASSLTGVGTEAFF. The CDR3 DNA sequence: TGTGCCAGCAGTCTCACAGGGGTGGGCACTGAAGCTTTCTTT.

This chain uses TRBV20-1 with TRBJ2-7, with 7 bases matching TRBD2. The junction had 9 bases not matched to a gene; V was cut back by 2 bases and J by 2 bases. CDR3 length: 15 amino acids. Germline values: CDR1 DFQATT, CDR2 SNEGSKA (reference sequence). The CDR3: CSARKGWGGTYEQYF. DNA for the CDR3: TGCAGTGCTAGAAAGGGTTGGGGGGGTACCTACGAGCAGTACTTC.

The J gene is TRBJ2-1, the V gene TRBV11-2, with TRBD1 matching over 7 bases. The CDR3 covers 14 residues. CDR1 and CDR2 from the germline V gene are SGHAT and FQNNGV. The V gene end was trimmed by 5 bases and the J gene end by 8 bases; junction bases not matched to a gene: 9. For the CDR3, the DNA is TGTGCCAGCAGCAACCGGGACAGTAGCTATGAGCAGTTCTTC. It specifies CASSNRDSSYEQFF.

This clonotype was seen ten or more times. This chain links TRBV7-9 with TRBJ2-3; 10 nucleotides agree with TRBD2. J gave up 2 bases and V 3 bases, and 8 bases lay outside the gene matches. Germline V gene data show CDR1 as SEHNR and CDR2 as FQNEAQ (reference sequence). This CDR3 region has 17 residues. The CDR3 nucleotides read TGTGCCAGCAGCTTCACAGCACTAGCGGGATTCACAGATACGCAGTATTTT. Its protein is CASSFTALAGFTDTQYF.

This clonotype was observed a few times. The J gene is TRBJ1-2, the V gene TRBV7-9; TRBD1 matches 11 bases. CDR3 size: 15 residues. V gave up 5 bases and J gave up 6 bases; unmatched junction bases: 8. Germline assignment: CDR1 SEHNR and CDR2 FQNEAQ (reference sequence). This CDR3 is CASSHSWTGGDGYTF. In DNA, the CDR3 is TGTGCCAGCAGCCACTCCTGGACAGGGGGCGATGGCTACACCTTC.

This clonotype has only a few counts. The chain recombines TRBV29-1 with TRBJ1-5, with D maybe TRBD1 (6 bases). This CDR3 is built from 13 residues. Germline V gene lookup returns CDR1 SQVTM and CDR2 ANQGSEA. Trimming stripped 7 bases from V and 3 bases from J, with 13 bases between. The CDR3, as DNA: TGCAGCGCAACGACAGGAATCAATCAGCCCCAGCATTTT. This codes for CSATTGINQPQHF. Full variable domain (outside the CDR3, taken from reference TRBV29-1 and TRBJ1-5): SAVISQKPSRDICQRGTSLTIQCQVDSQVTMMFWYRQQPGQSLTLIATANQGSEATYESGFVIDKFPISRPNLTFSTLTVSNMSPEDSSIYLCSATTGINQPQHFGDGTRLSIL.

This clonotype occurred many times. The chain combines TRBV12-3 or TRBV12-4 with TRBJ2-2; TRBD1 matches at 7 bases. After removal of 6 bases from V and 0 bases from J, the junction contained 4 bases not matched to a gene. The CDR3 covers 15 residues. CDR3 nucleotides: TGTGCCAGCAGCCCGACAGGGCCGAACACCGGGGAGCTGTTTTTT. It encodes CASSPTGPNTGELFF.